Shown below are 21 T cell receptor beta chains from a single sample sequenced in a study of response to subunit inactivated influenza vaccine. Using its own MiXCR run on the RT-PCR reads, TCRdb lists one record per CDR3 protein. Found here are 610,000 or so distinct CDR3 sequences, around 15% of them singletons; the top ten hold approximately 10%. This specimen consisted of PBMCs from blood, obtained about 12 days after vaccination. The source is a man aged 50 to 60 who received an inactivated influenza vaccine.

This clonotype has a handful of counts. V is TRBV18 and J is TRBJ1-2; D is ambiguous. The CDR3 consists of 19 residues. V lost 3 bases and J lost 0, with 23 bases in between. CDR1 is KGHSH and CDR2 is LQKENI in the germline V gene. The CDR3 loop reads CASSPGSLGGRDPNYGYTF. The CDR3 DNA sequence: TGTGCCAGCTCACCTGGAAGCTTGGGAGGACGAGATCCTAACTATGGCTACACCTTC.

The chain has TRBV27 and TRBJ2-1; D may be TRBD1 or TRBD2 (5 bases each). The CDR3 has 16 residues. CDR1 is MNHEY and CDR2 is SMNVEV in the germline V gene (reference sequence). V lost 5 bases, J lost 2 bases, and 16 bases lay in between. CDR3 residues: CASSLGRGGPYNEQFF. For the CDR3, the DNA is TGTGCCAGCAGTCTCGGACGGGGCGGGCCCTACAATGAGCAGTTCTTC.

The chain combines TRBV18 with TRBJ1-5; D may be TRBD1 (6 bases). This CDR3 is built from 13 residues. V lost 2 bases and J 7 bases, leaving 9 bases between the germline ends. CDR1 and CDR2 (germline): KGHSH, LQKENI. The CDR3 sequence: CASSPGRGQPQHF. The CDR3 nucleotides read TGTGCCAGCTCACCAGGCAGGGGACAGCCCCAGCATTTT.

This clonotype was counted between two and nine times. A read error may account for a junction end that differs from germline. V usage is TRBV5-1 and J usage is TRBJ2-7; D might be TRBD1 or TRBD2, each matching 5 bases. Germline lookup yields CDR1 SGHRS and CDR2 YFSETQ. This CDR3 comprises 13 residues. CDR3 sequence reads: CASRLGENYEQYF. The DNA for the CDR3 is TGCGCCAGCAGGTTGGGGGAAAACTACGAGCAGTACTTC.

The V call is TRBV6-1, the J call TRBJ2-7; D could derive from TRBD1 or TRBD2 (5 bases each). V gave up 6 bases and J gave up 7 bases, with 19 bases separating them. Germline CDR1 MNHNS, CDR2 SASEGT. This CDR3 has 14 residues. The DNA of the CDR3 is TGTGCCAGCAGCGACCCGACAGCCCGGAGGGAGCAGTACTTC. Translated: CASSDPTARREQYF.

The chain links TRBV4-1 to TRBJ2-6, with 11 positions matching TRBD1. J was trimmed by 0 bases and V by 3 bases; bases with no gene match: 7. CDR3 length: 19 amino acids. Germline CDR1 MGHRA, CDR2 YSYEKL. This CDR3 is CASSQDRGRPFSGANVLTF. In DNA, the CDR3 is TGCGCCAGCAGCCAGGACAGGGGGCGACCCTTCTCTGGGGCCAACGTCCTGACTTTC.

A few counts support this clonotype. The CDR3 bases are TGCAGTGCTAGAGGGACTAGCGGGACGGAGGCCCAGTACTTC. This codes for CSARGTSGTEAQYF. V and J are TRBV20-1 and TRBJ2-5; TRBD2 aligns across 12 bases. Germline values: CDR1 DFQATT, CDR2 SNEGSKA (reference sequence). V was pared by 1 base and J by 9 bases, with 6 bases of the junction left unmatched. The CDR3 runs to 14 residues.

V and J are TRBV9 and TRBJ2-3; 15 positions match TRBD2. Germline loops: CDR1 SGDLS, CDR2 YYNGEE. CDR3 length equals 17 residues. V lost 0 bases, J lost 5 bases, and 4 bases stayed unmatched. CDR3 DNA sequence: TGTGCCAGCAGCGTAGCCGGACTAGCGGGGGGGCAAGATACGCAGTATTTT. Translating it yields CASSVAGLAGGQDTQYF.

This clonotype came up many times. V usage is TRBV5-1 and J usage is TRBJ2-3; the D gene is possibly TRBD1 (6 bases). This CDR3 region has 15 residues. In germline, CDR1 is SGHRS, CDR2 YFSETQ. Trimming took 2 bases from V and 0 from J, leaving 10 bases between them. The DNA for the CDR3 is TGCGCCAGCAGCTTCCGAACAGGGAGCACAGATACGCAGTATTTT. Translated: CASSFRTGSTDTQYF. Full variable domain (remainder filled in from reference TRBV5-1 and TRBJ2-3): KAGVTQTPRYLIKTRGQQVTLSCSPISGHRSVSWYQQTPGQGLQFLFEYFSETQRNKGNFPGRFSGRQFSNSRSEMNVSTLELGDSALYLCASSFRTGSTDTQYFGPGTRLTVL.

The gene calls are TRBV6-1 and TRBJ2-7, with TRBD1 matching 9 bases. The V gene end was trimmed by 7 bases and the J gene end by 4 bases; junction bases not matched to a gene: 8. CDR1 and CDR2 (germline): MNHNS, SASEGT. This CDR3 has 14 residues. CDR3 in amino acids: CASNRGRGRYEQYF. CDR3 nucleotides: TGTGCCAGCAACAGGGGGCGGGGGAGGTACGAGCAGTACTTC.

The rearrangement uses TRBV27 and TRBJ1-6; 9 positions match TRBD1. Germline CDR1 reads MNHEY; CDR2 reads SMNVEV (reference sequence). The CDR3 extends over 16 amino acids. Trimming at V came to 0 bases and at J to 8 bases, leaving 5 bases not matched to a gene. This chain's CDR3 is CASSLSLGQGYSPLHF. The DNA of the CDR3 is TGTGCCAGCAGTTTATCGTTGGGACAGGGCTATTCACCCCTCCACTTT.

V is TRBV9 and J is TRBJ1-2; 9 nucleotides match TRBD1. Germline-derived CDR1 and CDR2 are SGDLS and YYNGEE. With V trimmed by 0 bases and J by 0 bases, 3 bases remained unmatched. CDR3 length equals 16 residues. The DNA for the CDR3 is TGTGCCAGCAGCGTAGATGGACAGGGGACTAACTATGGCTACACCTTC. Translated, it gives CASSVDGQGTNYGYTF.

This clonotype was picked up a small number of times. The chain is built from TRBV2 and TRBJ1-5, with TRBD1 matching 10 bases. The CDR3 has 15 amino acids. CDR1 and CDR2 from the germline V gene are SNHLY and FYNNEI. J gave up 2 bases and V 7 bases, and 5 bases lay outside the gene matches. For the CDR3, the DNA is TGTGCCAGCAACCAGGACAGGGGGGGCAATCAGCCCCAGCATTTT. Its protein product is CASNQDRGGNQPQHF.

The sample holds a few counts of this clonotype. This sequence joins TRBV20-1 and TRBJ1-5; D is ambiguous. V shed 1 base and J shed 5 bases, with 9 bases lying between them. The CDR3 sequence is 13 residues long. CDR1 is DFQATT and CDR2 is SNEGSKA in the germline V gene (reference sequence). The CDR3 sequence is CSARGAGDQPQHF. The DNA of the CDR3 is TGCAGTGCTAGAGGGGCGGGCGATCAGCCCCAGCATTTT.

This clonotype showed up just a few times. This rearrangement joins TRBV20-1 to TRBJ1-2, with a possible D match to TRBD1 (5 bases). The CDR3 spans 15 residues. CDR1 and CDR2 from the germline V gene are DFQATT and SNEGSKA (reference sequence). V shed 0 bases and J shed 4 bases, with 15 bases lying between them. CDR3 region: CSARDVLRGLYGYTF. CDR3 bases: TGCAGTGCTAGAGATGTTTTAAGGGGCCTCTATGGCTACACCTTC.

This clonotype was seen at least ten times. This chain uses TRBV20-1 with TRBJ2-1, with 9 bases identical to TRBD2. Trimming cost V 3 bases and J 10 bases; bases outside gene matches: 10. This CDR3 is 14 amino acids long. Germline V gene lookup returns CDR1 DFQATT and CDR2 SNEGSKA (reference sequence). CDR3 DNA sequence: TGCAGTGCTAGTCGGGCGGGGGGGCTAGGAGAGCAGTTCTTC. Its protein product is CSASRAGGLGEQFF.

The V and J genes are TRBV15 and TRBJ2-1, with D unresolved. The CDR3 length is 15 residues. Trimming left V 0 bases short and J 9 bases short, with 15 bases between. Germline V gene data show CDR1 as LNHNV and CDR2 as YYDKDF (reference sequence). The CDR3 region has the DNA TGTGCCACCAGCAGAGATCTGGCTAGTGTCGGTGAGCAGTTCTTC. Protein: CATSRDLASVGEQFF.

The V and J genes are TRBV7-2 and TRBJ1-2, with unresolved D. The CDR3 extends over 13 amino acids. V lost 3 bases and J 2 bases, leaving 7 bases between the germline ends. Germline-derived CDR1 and CDR2 are SGHTA and FQGNSA. The CDR3 region is CASSFLQNYGYTF. In DNA, the CDR3 is TGTGCCAGCAGCTTCTTACAGAACTATGGCTACACCTTC.

The chain joins TRBV6-1 to TRBJ2-7; the D call may be TRBD1 or TRBD2 (5 bases each). V lost 6 bases to trimming and J lost 0 bases, with 15 bases between them. Germline CDR1 MNHNS, CDR2 SASEGT. The CDR3 is 15 residues long. CDR3 DNA: TGTGCCAGCAGCGTCGAGAGGGGCAGCTCCTACGAGCAGTACTTC. It translates to CASSVERGSSYEQYF.

This clonotype was counted only a few times. This chain joins TRBV20-1 and TRBJ1-2; 10 bases match TRBD1. This CDR3 has 16 amino acids. Germline V CDR1 and CDR2: DFQATT, SNEGSKA (reference sequence). Germline trimming cut 5 bases from V and 3 bases from J; bases unmatched to any gene: 12. The CDR3 sequence is CSASTGTGAFHYGYTF. In DNA form, the CDR3 reads TGCAGTGCTTCCACCGGGACAGGGGCCTTCCACTATGGCTACACCTTC.

This clonotype was detected only a few times. The chain employs TRBV27 and TRBJ2-1; TRBD2 matches 11 bases. With 11 bases clipped from V and 6 bases from J, the junction kept 15 bases outside the gene matches. This CDR3 has 16 residues. Germline CDR1 and CDR2: MNHEY and SMNVEV (reference sequence). The CDR3, as DNA: TGTGCCGCCCGACGAATTAGCGGGGGGGCCTTCAATGAGCAGTTCTTC. Encoded protein: CAARRISGGAFNEQFF.